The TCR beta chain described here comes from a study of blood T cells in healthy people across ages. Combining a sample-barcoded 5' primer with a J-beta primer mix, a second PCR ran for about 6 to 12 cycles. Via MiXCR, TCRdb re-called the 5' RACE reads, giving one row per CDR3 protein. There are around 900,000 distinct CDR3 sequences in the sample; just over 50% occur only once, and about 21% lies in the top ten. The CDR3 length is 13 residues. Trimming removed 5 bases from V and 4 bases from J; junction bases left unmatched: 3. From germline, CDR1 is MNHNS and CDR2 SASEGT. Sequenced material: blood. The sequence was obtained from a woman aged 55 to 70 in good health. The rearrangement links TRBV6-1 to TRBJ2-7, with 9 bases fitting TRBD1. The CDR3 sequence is CASSRDREYEQYF. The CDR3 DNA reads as TGTGCCAGCAGTAGGGACAGGGAGTACGAGCAGTACTTC.